The clone carrying this T cell receptor (beta chain) was recorded many times. Germline V gene data show CDR1 as MDHEN and CDR2 as SYDVKM. V lost 5 bases to trimming and J lost 5 bases; unmatched junction nucleotides: 6. This CDR3 has 15 amino acids. TCR beta CDR3 regions were amplified from RNA. In the first-round RT-PCR of the TCR CDR3, the HTBI primer set was used. From the multiplex PCR reads, TCRdb called clonotypes with MiXCR, one entry per CDR3 protein. This sample has roughly 570,000 distinct CDR3 sequences, with more than 15% found just once. The entry originates in a study of T cells in Graves' hyperthyroidism and ophthalmopathy.

V usage is TRBV28 and J usage is TRBJ2-7; TRBD2 matches 13 bases. Material for sequencing was blood. This sequence was found in a woman aged 30 to 39 with Graves' hyperthyroidism. The chain's CDR3 is CASSIGLAGDNEQYF. DNA for the CDR3: TGTGCCAGCAGTATCGGACTAGCGGGAGACAACGAGCAGTACTTC.